This entry describes one T cell receptor beta chain. Its specificity is unknown. CDR3 length: 15 residues. Germline V CDR1 and CDR2: MNHEY, SVGAGI. V lost 6 bases to trimming and J lost 2 bases, with 13 bases between them. Measured with immunoSEQ multiplex PCR; TCRdb has only the in-frame clones, and not every one. The table includes about 130,000 clones, around 90% detected once. The data stem from a study of graft-versus-host responses after intestinal transplantation. Study conclusions and caveats: Association was observed between peak circulating GvH clone levels and early post-transplant HvG declines. Recipient marrow contained GvH clones, some of which appeared first in ileum or blood.

Material: unstimulated CD4+ T cells sorted from spleen or lymph node cells, obtained before intestinal transplant. J is TRBJ2-2 and V is TRBV6-5, with D perhaps matching TRBD1 (6 bases). The TCR comes from a human donor who received an intestinal transplant. The CDR3 coding sequence is TGTGCCAGCAGCCGGACAGTCCCTAACACCGGGGAGCTGTTTTTT. Its translation: CASSRTVPNTGELFF.